These 2 T cell receptor beta chains originate from one sample sequenced in a study of identical twins. In TCRdb, the 5' RACE reads were re-called with MiXCR into one record per CDR3 protein. Here the sample spans roughly 350,000 distinct CDR3 sequences, approximately 10% being singletons. The material sequenced was naive T cells sorted from blood. The receptors shown here come from a woman in her 50s in good health.

This clonotype has just a few counts. The chain combines TRBV4-2 with TRBJ2-1; TRBD2 agrees at 8 bases. Germline values: CDR1 LGHNA, CDR2 YNFKEQ. With 1 base clipped from V and 6 bases from J, the junction kept 2 bases outside the gene matches. The CDR3 is 14 residues long. The CDR3 spells CASSQGTSSNEQFF. CDR3 DNA sequence: TGTGCCAGCAGCCAAGGGACTAGCAGCAATGAGCAGTTCTTC.

J is TRBJ2-1 and V is TRBV11-3; TRBD2 matches at 12 bases. Germline V CDR1 and CDR2: SGHNT, YENEEA. The CDR3 extends over 20 amino acids. J gave up 6 bases and V 5 bases, and 20 bases lay outside the gene matches. As DNA, the CDR3 is TGTGCCAGCAGCCCTTTCCCCCTAGCGGGAGGGCCAAGGGGTGGCAATGAGCAGTTCTTC. Amino acid sequence: CASSPFPLAGGPRGGNEQFF.